This T cell receptor (beta chain) was recovered during a study of vaccination and CD4 T cells after COVID-19. To note about this clonotype: No antigen is known for it.

Treatment defined: approximately 11-day PBMC culture with coronavirus spike peptide pools or control peptides (ViraFEST assay). The CDR3 is made up of 14 amino acids. V lost 0 bases and J 1 base, leaving 5 bases between the germline ends. Germline-derived CDR1 and CDR2 are LNHNV and YYDKDF (reference sequence). The Oncomine TCR Beta short-read assay sequenced DNA from cultured CD4+ T cells. TCRdb itself ran the PCR reads through MiXCR, one entry per CDR3 protein. This sample has 9,000 to 13,000 distinct CDR3 sequences, with over 75% found just once. The rearrangement links TRBV15 to TRBJ2-3; no firm D call. Source material: CD4+ T cells from blood, cultured in vitro. This receptor was taken from a human donor who had recovered from COVID-19. This CDR3 is CATSRDRGTDTQYF. The CDR3 nucleotides are TGTGCCACCAGCAGAGATCGGGGCACAGATACGCAGTATTTT.